These T cell receptor beta chains were read from a single sample in a study of Ad26.COV2.S vaccination and SARS-CoV-2 variants. TCRdb's copy holds only in-frame clones and misses some; the assay was immunoSEQ multiplex PCR. Here the sample spans approximately 450,000 clones, 80% to 95% being singletons. This specimen consisted of peripheral blood, obtained in a trial of Ad26.COV2.S vaccine versus placebo. The receptors here all came from a person aged 18-65 years who received the Ad26.COV2.S COVID-19 vaccine or a placebo. Each CDR3 is given with its conserved first and last residue. The D gene is left open where the match is weak. A row's size may be missing; if present it is once, few, many or a size class.

v_gene,len,j_gene,d_gene,abundance,CDR3nt,CDR3aa
TRBV7-6,16,TRBJ2-7,TRBD2,-,TGTGCCAGCAGCTTAGGGGTCAGCGGGAGTAGGTACGAGCAGTACTTC,CASSLGVSGSRYEQYF
TRBV28,13,TRBJ1-2,-,-,TGTGCCAGCAGGGCCCATGGGGACGGTGGCTACACCTTC,CASRAHGDGGYTF
TRBV5-4,14,TRBJ1-6,-,-,TGTGCCAGCAGATCCGGGGGAGATAATTCACCCCTCCACTTT,CASRSGGDNSPLHF
TRBV6-6,16,TRBJ1-5,-,-,TGTGCCAGCAGCTACTTATCGGAGGGACCGGATCAGCCCCAGCATTTT,CASSYLSEGPDQPQHF
TRBV4-3,15,TRBJ2-1,-,-,TGCGCCAGCAGCCAAGCGGTTTACTCCTACAATGAGCAGTTCTTC,CASSQAVYSYNEQFF
TRBV2,14,TRBJ2-1,-,-,TGTGCCAGCAGTGATCCCCCGGGTAGGTTTGAGCAGTTCTTC,CASSDPPGRFEQFF
TRBV11-3,14,TRBJ2-1,-,-,TGTGCCAGCAGCCATCCGGACTCTAATCATGAGCAGTTCTTC,CASSHPDSNHEQFF
TRBV24-1,16,TRBJ2-1,TRBD1,-,TGTGCCACCAGTGTCTCCGGGACAGGGGTTTTAGGTGAGCAGTTCTTC,CATSVSGTGVLGEQFF
TRBV7-9,15,TRBJ1-1,-,once,TGTGCCAGCAGCTTAGAGAGGGCGGGGAACACTGAAGCTTTCTTT,CASSLERAGNTEAFF
TRBV6-6,13,TRBJ1-1,TRBD1,-,TGTGCCAGCAGTTACCGAACACAGGGGGAAGCTTTCTTT,CASSYRTQGEAFF
TRBV19,15,TRBJ1-5,TRBD1,-,TGTGCCAGTAGTCTTCAACAGGGGAGCAATCAGCCCCAGCATTTT,CASSLQQGSNQPQHF
TRBV5-5,11,TRBJ2-7,-,-,TGTGCCAGCAGCCGAGACTACGAGCAGTACTTC,CASSRDYEQYF
TRBV24-1,16,TRBJ2-2,-,-,TGTGCCACCAGTGATTTGGCAGGTCGTGGCACCGGGGAGCTGTTTTTT,CATSDLAGRGTGELFF
TRBV7-2,15,TRBJ2-5,TRBD1,-,TGTGCCAGCAGCTCCTCCGGGACAGGGGGAGAGACCCAGTACTTC,CASSSSGTGGETQYF
TRBV29-1,13,TRBJ2-7,TRBD1,-,TGCAGCGTTGAAAGGGACAGGGGGAGTGAGCAGTACTTC,CSVERDRGSEQYF
TRBV30,14,TRBJ1-5,-,once,TGTGCCTGGAGTATGGGCAGGGACAATCAGCCCCAGCATTTT,CAWSMGRDNQPQHF
TRBV12-3/TRBV12-4,11,TRBJ2-3,-,-,TGTGCCAGCAGAGACACAGATACGCAGTATTTT,CASRDTDTQYF
TRBV4-3,14,TRBJ1-5,-,-,TGCGCCAGCAGCCAAGATTGGCAGGAAGGGCCCCAGCATTTT,CASSQDWQEGPQHF
TRBV14,15,TRBJ1-6,TRBD1,-,TGTGCCAGCAGCCTTACCGGACAGGATTTGTCACCCCTCCACTTT,CASSLTGQDLSPLHF
TRBV10-1,13,TRBJ2-5,TRBD2,-,TGCGCCAGTTCGCGGGAGGGAGGAGAGACCCAGTACTTC,CASSREGGETQYF
TRBV5-4,15,TRBJ1-6,-,-,TGTGCCAGCAGCAGGAGGACAGCCTATAATTCACCCCTCCACTTT,CASSRRTAYNSPLHF
TRBV4-3,15,TRBJ2-1,-,-,TGCGCCAGCAGCCAAGATGCGGGCGGCTACAATGAGCAGTTCTTC,CASSQDAGGYNEQFF
TRBV2,15,TRBJ2-5,-,-,TGTGCCAGCACCGAACAGTCCCGAGGTCAAGAGACCCAGTACTTC,CASTEQSRGQETQYF
TRBV6-2/TRBV6-3,14,TRBJ1-5,-,-,TGTGCCAGCAGTTTTGCGGCGAGCAATCAGCCCCAGCATTTT,CASSFAASNQPQHF
TRBV29-1,13,TRBJ1-2,TRBD1,-,TGCAGCGTTGAAGATTGGCAGGGGGGAGGCTACACCTTC,CSVEDWQGGGYTF
TRBV2,14,TRBJ1-1,-,-,TGTGCCAGCAGTGCGCTAGGGGTAAACACTGAAGCTTTCTTT,CASSALGVNTEAFF
TRBV7-3,14,TRBJ2-7,-,few,TGTGCCAGCAGCTTAGGAGGCGACGGGGGCGAGCAGTACTTC,CASSLGGDGGEQYF
TRBV27,13,TRBJ2-7,-,-,TGTGCCAGCAGTTTCGGACCCGGCTACGAGCAGTACTTC,CASSFGPGYEQYF
TRBV29-1,13,TRBJ2-7,TRBD2,-,TGCAGCGTTGATCCTAGCGGGAATTACGAGCAGTACTTC,CSVDPSGNYEQYF
TRBV6-6,15,TRBJ2-6,TRBD1,-,TGTGCCAGCACCAATCCTCAGGGGGCAGCCAACGTCCTGACTTTC,CASTNPQGAANVLTF
TRBV7-9,14,TRBJ1-1,TRBD1,few,TGTGCCAGCAGCGTTGGACAGGGTGCCACTGAAGCTTTCTTT,CASSVGQGATEAFF
TRBV11-2,12,TRBJ2-7,-,-,TGTGCCAGCAGCTTAACCCGCTACGAGCAGTACTTC,CASSLTRYEQYF
TRBV2,17,TRBJ1-4,-,-,TGTGCCAGCAGTGAAGCGGACGTCAGCTCAACTAATGAAAAACTGTTTTTT,CASSEADVSSTNEKLFF
TRBV6-6,13,TRBJ1-4,-,-,TGTGCCAGCAGTTACGTAGGGGATGAAAAACTGTTTTTT,CASSYVGDEKLFF
TRBV4-1,18,TRBJ2-7,TRBD2,-,TGCGCCAGCAGCCAAGACCCCTTTAGGACTAGCAGAAACTACGAGCAGTACTTC,CASSQDPFRTSRNYEQYF